This TCR beta chain was sequenced during a study of control samples from healthy donors and cancer patients. Trimming removed 1 base at V and 4 bases at J, with 5 bases between. Germline V CDR1 and CDR2: SGDLS, YYNGEE. This CDR3 is built from 12 residues. TCRdb keeps only in-frame clones here, not all; method: immunoSEQ multiplex PCR. Seen here are under 85,000 clones, 94% observed once, and the top ten hold under 7.5%. The source is a woman in her 40s in good health. V and J are TRBV9 and TRBJ1-1; tentative D call: TRBD1 (5 bases). The source material was blood. The CDR3 loop reads CASSVQGTEAFF. For the CDR3, the DNA is TGTGCCAGCAGCGTACAGGGCACTGAAGCTTTCTTT.